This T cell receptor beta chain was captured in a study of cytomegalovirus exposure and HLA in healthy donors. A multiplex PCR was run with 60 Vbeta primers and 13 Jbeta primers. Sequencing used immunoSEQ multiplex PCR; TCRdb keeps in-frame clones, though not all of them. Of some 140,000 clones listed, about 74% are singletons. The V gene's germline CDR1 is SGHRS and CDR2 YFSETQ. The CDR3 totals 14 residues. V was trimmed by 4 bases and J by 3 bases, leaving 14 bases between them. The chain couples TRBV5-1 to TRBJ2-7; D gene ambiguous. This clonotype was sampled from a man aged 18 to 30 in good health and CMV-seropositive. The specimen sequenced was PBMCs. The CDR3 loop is CASSSRSEYYEQYF. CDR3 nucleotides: TGCGCCAGCAGCAGCCGCTCGGAGTACTACGAGCAGTACTTC.